In this sample, the clone carrying this TCR beta chain turned up a few times. The sample belongs to a study of T-cell memory formation after mild COVID-19. MiXCR, run by TCRdb on the 5' RACE reads, gives a single entry per CDR3 protein. The table has 150,000 to 200,000 distinct CDR3 sequences, around 16% seen once. V lost 4 bases to trimming and J lost 1 base, with 14 bases between them. Germline loops: CDR1 MNHEY, CDR2 SMNVEV (reference sequence). The CDR3 runs 15 residues. The sample was PBMCs or a T cell subset sorted from them (not recorded which). This TCR was recovered from an adult woman who had mild COVID-19 (a few samples of this study predate the infection). Cell type and time point are not known. The rearrangement uses TRBV27 and TRBJ2-7; perhaps TRBD1 as D (6 bases). The CDR3 here is CASSSPGVGSYEQYF. In nucleotides, the CDR3 is TGTGCCAGCAGTTCCCCAGGGGTTGGTTCCTACGAGCAGTACTTC.